Described below is a single TCR beta chain sequence and its context. Antigen: not known. The germline gives CDR1 MNHEY, CDR2 SVGEGT. The CDR3 is made up of 13 amino acids. The germline V and J ends were trimmed by 5 bases and 8 bases, with 15 bases remaining between them. These data come from a study of T cell responses to AZD1222 COVID-19 vaccine. Method: immunoSEQ multiplex PCR; TCRdb's copy keeps in-frame clones and lacks some. Among 88,000 or so clones listed, roughly 89% were seen once. Broader study findings: Baseline seropositives among AZD1222 recipients totaled only five to seven.

Here the sequenced sample was peripheral blood, taken on day 0 of AZD1222 vaccination. This receptor was taken from an adult in good health. This sequence joins TRBV6-2 or TRBV6-3 and TRBJ1-2, with unresolved D. CDR3 in amino acids: CASSQSGVGGYTF. CDR3 nucleotides: TGTGCCAGCAGTCAGAGCGGCGTTGGGGGCTACACCTTC.